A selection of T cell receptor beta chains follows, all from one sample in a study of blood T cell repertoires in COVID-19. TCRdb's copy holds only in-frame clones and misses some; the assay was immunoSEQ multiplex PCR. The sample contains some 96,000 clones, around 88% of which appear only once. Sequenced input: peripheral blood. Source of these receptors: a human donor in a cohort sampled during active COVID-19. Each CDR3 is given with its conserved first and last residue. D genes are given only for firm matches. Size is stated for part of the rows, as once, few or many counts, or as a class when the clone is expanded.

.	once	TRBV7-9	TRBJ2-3	CASSFQGRIEADTQYF	TGTGCCAGCAGCTTCCAGGGGCGAATTGAAGCAGATACGCAGTATTTT
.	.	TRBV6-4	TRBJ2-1	CASSDRGNNEQFF	TGTGCCAGCAGTGACAGGGGAAACAATGAGCAGTTCTTC
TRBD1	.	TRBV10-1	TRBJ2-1	CASSDSGGLEQFF	TGCGCCAGCAGTGATTCAGGGGGCCTTGAGCAGTTCTTC
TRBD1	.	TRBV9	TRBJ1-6	CASSGQGGTSYNSPLHF	TGTGCCAGCAGCGGACAGGGAGGAACGTCCTATAATTCACCCCTCCACTTT
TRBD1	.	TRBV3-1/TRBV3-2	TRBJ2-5	CASSQDRSGQVAETQYF	TGTGCCAGCAGCCAAGATCGGTCAGGACAGGTCGCAGAGACCCAGTACTTC
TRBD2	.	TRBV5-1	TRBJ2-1	CASSPWTSGKDFVYNEQFF	TGCGCCAGCAGCCCCTGGACTAGCGGGAAGGATTTTGTCTACAATGAGCAGTTCTTC
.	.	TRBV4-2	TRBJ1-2	CASSAGTLLANYGYTF	TGTGCCAGCAGCGCCGGGACATTGTTAGCTAACTATGGCTACACCTTC
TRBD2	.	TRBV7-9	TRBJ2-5	CASSFSGRAEETQYF	TGTGCCAGCAGCTTTAGCGGGAGAGCTGAGGAGACCCAGTACTTC
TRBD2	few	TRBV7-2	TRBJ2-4	CASSPGTSGGNIQYF	TGTGCCAGCAGCCCGGGGACTAGCGGCGGAAACATTCAGTACTTC
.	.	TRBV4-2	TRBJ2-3	CASSQDLVGREKYF	TGTGCCAGCAGCCAAGACCTAGTAGGGCGGGAAAAGTATTTT
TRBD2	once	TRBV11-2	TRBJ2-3	CASRRGGLAGNEDADTQYF	TGTGCCAGCAGGAGGGGAGGACTAGCGGGCAACGAAGACGCAGATACGCAGTATTTT
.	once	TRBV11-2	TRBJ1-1	CASSLGQILMNTEAFF	TGTGCCAGCAGCTTAGGGCAGATCCTCATGAACACTGAAGCTTTCTTT
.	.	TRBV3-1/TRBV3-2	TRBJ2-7	CASSQVGTLTYEQYF	TGTGCCAGCAGCCAAGTTGGGACTTTAACCTACGAGCAGTACTTC
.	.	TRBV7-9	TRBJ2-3	CASSLAWRPNTDTQYF	TGTGCCAGCAGCTTAGCGTGGCGGCCAAACACAGATACGCAGTATTTT
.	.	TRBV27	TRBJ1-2	CASSLAGGGYTF	TGTGCCAGCAGTTTAGCAGGAGGTGGCTACACCTTC
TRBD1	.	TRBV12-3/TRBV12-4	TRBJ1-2	CASTPGGGGYTF	TGTGCCAGCACCCCGGGAGGGGGCGGCTACACCTTC
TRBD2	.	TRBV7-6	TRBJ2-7	CASSLGTSPRQYF	TGTGCCAGCAGCTTAGGGACTAGCCCCCGGCAGTACTTC
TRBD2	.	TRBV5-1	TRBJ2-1	CASSGTSGYNEQFF	TGCGCCAGCAGTGGGACTAGCGGGTACAATGAGCAGTTCTTC
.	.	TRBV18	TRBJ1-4	CASSPPFSLNEKLFF	TGTGCCAGCTCACCACCGTTTAGCCTTAATGAAAAACTGTTTTTT
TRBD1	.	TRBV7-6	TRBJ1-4	CASSQGQGGEKLFF	TGTGCCAGCAGCCAGGGACAGGGGGGTGAAAAACTGTTTTTT
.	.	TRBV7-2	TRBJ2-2	CASSLTRTTGELFF	TGTGCCAGCAGCTTGACTAGGACCACCGGGGAGCTGTTTTTT
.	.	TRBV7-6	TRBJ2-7	CASSLAATAGQRSSYEQYF	TGTGCCAGCAGCTTGGCTGCCACAGCGGGACAAAGGAGCTCCTACGAGCAGTACTTC
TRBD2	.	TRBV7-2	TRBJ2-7	CASSPSSGGSYEQYF	TGTGCCAGCAGTCCATCTAGCGGGGGTTCCTACGAGCAGTACTTC
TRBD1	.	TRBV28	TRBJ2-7	CASSQTSGQGWYEQYF	TGTGCCAGCAGCCAGACCTCGGGACAGGGATGGTACGAGCAGTACTTC
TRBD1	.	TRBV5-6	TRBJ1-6	CASSLVGQGNSPLHF	TGTGCCAGCAGCTTGGTGGGACAGGGTAATTCACCCCTCCACTTT
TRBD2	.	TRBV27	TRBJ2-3	CASSFIRASGITDTQYF	TGTGCCAGCAGTTTCATTCGGGCTAGCGGGATCACAGATACGCAGTATTTT
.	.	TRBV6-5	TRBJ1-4	CASSYTDSLEKLFF	TGTGCCAGCAGTTATACGGACAGCCTTGAAAAACTGTTTTTT
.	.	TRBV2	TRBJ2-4	CASRKELADIQYF	TGTGCCAGCAGAAAAGAGTTGGCGGACATTCAGTACTTC
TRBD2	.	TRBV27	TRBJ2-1	CASSLRLAGLNEQFF	TGTGCCAGCAGTTTACGTCTAGCGGGACTTAATGAGCAGTTCTTC